Listed here are 28 T cell receptor beta chains from one sample, sequenced in a study of tumor and adjacent non-tumor tissue in lung cancer. This sample's RNA came from whole unsorted tissue. Three rounds of nested PCR, following a modified ARM-PCR protocol, produced the TCRbeta library. TCRdb fed the multiplex PCR reads into MiXCR, producing one record per CDR3 protein. The top ten clones hold roughly 13% of a sample with 95,000 to 150,000 distinct CDR3 sequences, roughly 67% of them seen once. Sequencing used lung tumor tissue. Receptors were obtained from a young man with non-small cell lung cancer.

CDR3 in amino acids: CSIPRPSTNEKLFF. The CDR3 nucleotides are TGCAGTATTCCGAGGCCTTCAACTAATGAAAAACTGTTTTTT. The J gene is TRBJ1-4, the V gene TRBV20-1; no firm D call. Trimming took off 8 bases at V and 0 bases at J, with 13 bases between the two ends. The CDR3 contains 14 residues. Germline values: CDR1 DFQATT, CDR2 SNEGSKA (reference sequence).

The count of this clonotype is one. The conserved closing phenylalanine or tryptophan is absent in this CDR3, likely reflecting a read error. The chain combines TRBV4-1 with TRBJ1-3; D not resolved. Germline assignment: CDR1 MGHRA and CDR2 YSYEKL. The CDR3 is 13 residues long. The CDR3 DNA reads TGCACCAGGAGCCAAGAATCAGGAAACACCATATATTCT. This encodes CTRSQESGNTIYS.

This clonotype showed up just a few times. One end of the junction does not line up with germline, which may come from a read error. CDR3 nucleotides: TGTGGCAGCAGTCAAGCAGAACTAGCGGGGGGGGACCATGAGCAGTTCTTC. Protein: CGSSQAELAGGDHEQFF. The J gene is TRBJ2-1, the V gene TRBV16; 13 bases match TRBD2. The V gene's germline CDR1 is KGHSY and CDR2 FQNENV. This CDR3 contains 17 residues.

This clonotype occurred many times. The V and J genes are TRBV11-2 and TRBJ2-5; no clear D gene. CDR1 and CDR2 from the germline V gene are SGHAT and FQNNGV. CDR3 length equals 11 residues. Between the trimmed V and J ends, which lost 6 bases and 5 bases, there was a span of 7 bases. The CDR3 loop is CASSTMETQYF. The DNA for the CDR3 is TGTGCCAGCAGTACCATGGAGACCCAGTACTTC.

The V and J genes are TRBV4-2 and TRBJ2-1; D might be TRBD1 or TRBD2, each matching 5 bases. Trimming shortened V by 4 bases and J by 1 base, and 14 bases separated the two germline ends. The germline V gene has CDR1 LGHNA and CDR2 YNFKEQ. The CDR3 sequence is 16 residues long. For the CDR3, the DNA is TGTGCCAGCAGCCCGGGGCAGGGCGTTTCCTACAATGAGCAGTTCTTC. Protein product: CASSPGQGVSYNEQFF.

This clonotype was observed many times. The chain carries TRBV11-3 and TRBJ1-1; TRBD1 matches 9 bases. The CDR3 consists of 15 residues. Germline-derived CDR1 and CDR2 are SGHNT and YENEEA. V was clipped by 2 bases and J by 4 bases; unmatched bases: 5. This CDR3 reads CASSLRGQGFTEAFF. As DNA, the CDR3 is TGTGCCAGCAGCTTAAGGGGACAGGGTTTCACTGAAGCTTTCTTT.

The rearrangement uses TRBV10-3 and TRBJ2-7, with 14 bases aligning to TRBD2. The germline gives CDR1 ENHRY, CDR2 SYGVKD. J was trimmed by 3 bases and V by 0 bases; bases with no gene match: 1. The CDR3 spans 16 residues. CDR3 loop: CAISESGLAGDYEQYF. The DNA for the CDR3 is TGTGCCATCAGTGAGTCGGGACTAGCGGGGGACTACGAGCAGTACTTC.

The chain carries TRBV11-1 and TRBJ2-7; TRBD2 matches at 7 bases. The CDR3 is 14 amino acids. V shed 9 bases and J 9 bases; nucleotides not matched to a gene: 17. CDR1 is SGHAT and CDR2 is FQDESV in the germline V gene (reference sequence). In DNA form, the CDR3 reads TGTGCCAGTAGCAAGTACCAGCGGGACTACTCGCAGTACTTC. It yields the protein CASSKYQRDYSQYF. Supplemented by reference TRBV11-1 and TRBJ2-7, the full variable domain reads EAEVAQSPRYKITEKSQAVAFWCDPISGHATLYWYRQILGQGPELLVQFQDESVVDDSQLPKDRFSAERLKGVDSTLKIQPAELGDSAMYLCASSKYQRDYSQYFGPGTRLTVT.

The chain couples TRBV9 to TRBJ2-1; 7 nucleotides agree with TRBD2. This CDR3 has 20 amino acids. V lost 1 base, J lost 0 bases, and 16 bases stayed unmatched. From germline, CDR1 is SGDLS and CDR2 YYNGEE. The CDR3 DNA follows: TGTGCCAGCAGCGTATTCCTCGGGCCTGGGGGGGAGAGCTCCTACAATGAGCAGTTCTTC. It is translated as CASSVFLGPGGESSYNEQFF.

DNA of the CDR3: TGTGCCAACAGTTTAACAGGGGTAGATGGCTACACCTTC. It codes for CANSLTGVDGYTF. The chain joins TRBV11-2 to TRBJ1-2, with 7 nucleotides matching TRBD1. V gave up 10 bases and J gave up 6 bases; unmatched junction bases: 11. This CDR3 region has 13 residues. CDR1 is SGHAT and CDR2 is FQNNGV in the germline V gene.

This clonotype has ten or more counts. V and J are TRBV7-9 and TRBJ2-1, with a weak D call TRBD2 (5 bases). The V and J ends lost 4 bases and 2 bases respectively, with 9 bases between them. This CDR3 comprises 14 residues. Germline CDR1 reads SEHNR; CDR2 reads FQNEAQ (reference sequence). CDR3 nucleotide sequence: TGTGCCAGCAGCTCCCCGGGGACCTACAATGAGCAGTTCTTC. This sequence encodes CASSSPGTYNEQFF.

As regards this clonotype: It is likely a read error, because the conserved phenylalanine at the end of the CDR3 is missing. The CDR3 nucleotides read TGTGCCAGTAGTAACGTGGGGGACCCCATCTCTGGGGCCAACGTCCTGACTCTC. Residues: CASSNVGDPISGANVLTL. The chain employs TRBV6-2 or TRBV6-3 and TRBJ2-6; D may correspond to TRBD1 or TRBD2 (5 bases each). Germline V gene lookup returns CDR1 MNHEY and CDR2 SVGEGT. The CDR3 consists of 18 residues. Trimming removed 9 bases from V and 0 bases from J, with 21 bases in between.

About this clonotype: The final CDR3 position lacks the conserved phenylalanine or tryptophan, pointing to a likely read error. This chain links TRBV7-9 with TRBJ2-1; a weak D match, TRBD2 (6 bases). The germline CDR1 and CDR2 sequences are SEHNR and FQNEAQ (reference sequence). V lost 1 base and J 13 bases, leaving 14 bases between the germline ends. The CDR3 contains 13 residues. In DNA form, the CDR3 reads TGTGCCAGCAGCTTAGAAGTGCGGGGAGACCAGTTCTCC. Its translation: CASSLEVRGDQFS.

With regard to this clonotype: A much bigger clone sits one base away, suggesting this may be a read error. The V and J genes are TRBV10-3 and TRBJ2-3; either TRBD1 or TRBD2 may fit D (6 bases each). Germline V gives CDR1 ENHRY, CDR2 SYGVKD. The CDR3 length is 16 residues. The germline V and J ends were trimmed by 3 bases and 7 bases, with 20 bases remaining between them. The CDR3 region has the DNA TGTGCCATCAGTGATCAACTAGTAGGGGGGCCACATACGCAGTATTTT. Translation: CAISDQLVGGPHTQYF.

By sample share, this clonotype is medium-sized. The chain carries TRBV4-1 and TRBJ2-3; 7 positions match TRBD1. The junction had 16 bases not matched to a gene; V was cut back by 4 bases and J by 6 bases. Germline loops: CDR1 MGHRA, CDR2 YSYEKL. This CDR3 comprises 17 residues. The DNA of the CDR3 is TGCGCCAGCAGCCCCGCCCGGGCAGGGGGAGTCCCCGATACGCAGTATTTT. Protein: CASSPARAGGVPDTQYF.

Comment on this clonotype: It is likely a read error, because the conserved phenylalanine at the end of the CDR3 is missing. The rearrangement links TRBV5-4 to TRBJ1-1, with D perhaps TRBD1 (6 bases). The length of the CDR3 is 13 residues. Germline V gene data show CDR1 as SGHNT and CDR2 as YYREEE (reference sequence). CDR3 in DNA: TGTGCCGGCAGCTTGGAGGGGGTCTCTGAAGCTTTCTTG. This codes for CAGSLEGVSEAFL.

The gene calls are TRBV4-3 and TRBJ2-1, with 10 bases fitting TRBD1. There are 16 residues in the CDR3. V lost 5 bases to trimming and J lost 5 bases; unmatched junction nucleotides: 9. Germline V gene data show CDR1 as LGHNA and CDR2 as YSLEER. Written as DNA, the CDR3 is TGCGCCAGCAGCATGCGGGACAGGGGCAGCGACAATGAGCAGTTCTTC. Its protein is CASSMRDRGSDNEQFF.

This chain connects TRBV5-6 to TRBJ2-2; D call uncertain. The germline V gene has CDR1 SGHDT and CDR2 YYEEEE. V was trimmed by 4 bases and J by 6 bases, leaving 16 bases between them. This CDR3 comprises 15 residues. CDR3 amino acids: CASSMAATLAGELFF. The CDR3 DNA sequence: TGTGCCAGCAGCATGGCGGCCACCCTGGCCGGGGAGCTGTTTTTT.

CDR3 sequence: CASSFSHTVSSEAFF. CDR3 coding DNA: TGTGCCAGCAGCTTTTCGCATACAGTGAGCAGTGAAGCTTTCTTT. The chain employs TRBV11-2 and TRBJ1-1; no reliable D call. Germline V gives CDR1 SGHAT, CDR2 FQNNGV. The CDR3 contains 15 residues. V gave up 3 bases and J gave up 7 bases, with 18 bases separating them.

This clonotype was counted at least ten times. V is TRBV20-1 and J is TRBJ1-5, with TRBD1 as a possible D gene (5 bases). CDR3 length: 14 residues. The germline V gene has CDR1 DFQATT and CDR2 SNEGSKA (reference sequence). With 6 bases removed from V and 0 bases from J, the gap between germline ends came to 12 bases. CDR3 residues: CSALGHISNQPQHF. For the CDR3, the DNA is TGCAGTGCCCTTGGACATATTAGCAATCAGCCCCAGCATTTT.

About this clonotype itself: A junction end diverges from the germline sequence, so it may reflect a read error. The chain employs TRBV6-5 and TRBJ2-7; D remains unclear. Germline CDR1 is MNHEY and CDR2 is SVGAGI. CDR3 size: 15 residues. The CDR3 region has the DNA TGTGCCAGCAGCTCGATTCCGGGCAGTTCCTACGTGCAGTACTTC. As protein: CASSSIPGSSYVQYF.

This clonotype was counted many times. The chain joins TRBV12-3 or TRBV12-4 to TRBJ2-7; 9 bases are shared with TRBD2. V lost 5 bases and J lost 7; bases outside the gene matches: 18. This CDR3 has 17 amino acids. Here the CDR3 reads CASSNPPFAGGPGEQYF. The DNA for the CDR3 is TGTGCCAGCAGTAACCCCCCTTTCGCGGGAGGGCCCGGGGAGCAGTACTTC.

Comments on this clonotype: Since a much larger clone is just one base distant, this may be a read error. The V call is TRBV5-1, the J call TRBJ2-2; perhaps TRBD2 as D (5 bases). Germline CDR1 SGHRS, CDR2 YFSETQ. The length of the CDR3 is 14 residues. Trimming took off 0 bases at V and 7 bases at J, with 10 bases between the two ends. The CDR3 is CASSLEEGDGELFF. The CDR3 DNA follows: TGCGCCAGCAGCTTGGAAGAGGGTGACGGGGAGCTGTTTTTT.

This clonotype has a handful of counts. The chain employs TRBV12-3 or TRBV12-4 and TRBJ2-1; 10 bases agree with TRBD2. J lost 7 bases, V lost 7 bases, and 13 bases had no gene match. The CDR3 extends over 16 amino acids. The CDR3 here is CASTRTSGRAGNEQFF. Here the CDR3 DNA reads TGTGCCAGCACCCGGACTAGCGGAAGGGCCGGTAATGAGCAGTTCTTC.

This clonotype occurred a few times. The chain is built from TRBV6-5 and TRBJ2-1; 7 bases line up with TRBD2. The trim removed 2 bases at V and 7 bases at J, leaving 11 bases unmatched. The CDR3 totals 16 residues. Germline V gives CDR1 MNHEY, CDR2 SVGAGI. CDR3 protein: CASSYRSGISRNEQFF. The CDR3 DNA follows: TGTGCCAGCAGTTACAGGAGCGGGATATCAAGGAATGAGCAGTTCTTC.

With regard to this clonotype: A read error may explain this, as a much larger clone is one base away. The V call is TRBV20-1, the J call TRBJ2-7, with 10 bases fitting TRBD1. The CDR3 contains 13 residues. After removal of 7 bases from V and 2 bases from J, the junction contained 5 bases not matched to a gene. Germline CDR1 is DFQATT and CDR2 is SNEGSKA (reference sequence). DNA for the CDR3: TGCAGTGATGTGACAGGGGGCCCCTACGAGCAGTACTTC. Its translation: CSDVTGGPYEQYF.

Regarding this clonotype: One base away lies a much larger clone, so this may be a sequencing read error. The chain has TRBV6-2 or TRBV6-3 and TRBJ1-1; no definite D call. This CDR3 has 14 residues. The germline V gene encodes CDR1 MNHEY and CDR2 SVGEGT. The CDR3 DNA sequence: TGTGCCAGCTGCGGGCCCATGGCGAACACTAAAGCTTTCTTT. This translates into CASCGPMANTKAFF.

Notes on this clonotype: This clone may be a read error of a much larger clone one base away. The rearrangement links TRBV6-1 to TRBJ1-1, with 9 bases matching TRBD1. The CDR3 contains 13 residues. Germline V lookup: CDR1 MNHNS, CDR2 SASEGT. Here the CDR3 DNA reads TGTGCCAGCATTAGGACAGGGGCCACTGAAGCTGTCTTT. This sequence encodes CASIRTGATEAVF.